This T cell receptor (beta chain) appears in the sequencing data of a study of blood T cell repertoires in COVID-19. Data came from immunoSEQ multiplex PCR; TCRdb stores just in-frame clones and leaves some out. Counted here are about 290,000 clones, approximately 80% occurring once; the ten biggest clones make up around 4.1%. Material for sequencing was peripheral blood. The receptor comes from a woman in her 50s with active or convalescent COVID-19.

In DNA, the CDR3 is TGTGCCAGCAGTACCACGGGACTGACTAATGAAAAACTGTTTTTT. Its protein product is CASSTTGLTNEKLFF. V is TRBV27 and J is TRBJ1-4, with D tentatively TRBD1 (5 bases). The V end lost 5 bases, the J end lost 2 bases, and 12 bases lay between the germline ends. The germline gives CDR1 MNHEY, CDR2 SMNVEV (reference sequence). This CDR3 has 15 residues.